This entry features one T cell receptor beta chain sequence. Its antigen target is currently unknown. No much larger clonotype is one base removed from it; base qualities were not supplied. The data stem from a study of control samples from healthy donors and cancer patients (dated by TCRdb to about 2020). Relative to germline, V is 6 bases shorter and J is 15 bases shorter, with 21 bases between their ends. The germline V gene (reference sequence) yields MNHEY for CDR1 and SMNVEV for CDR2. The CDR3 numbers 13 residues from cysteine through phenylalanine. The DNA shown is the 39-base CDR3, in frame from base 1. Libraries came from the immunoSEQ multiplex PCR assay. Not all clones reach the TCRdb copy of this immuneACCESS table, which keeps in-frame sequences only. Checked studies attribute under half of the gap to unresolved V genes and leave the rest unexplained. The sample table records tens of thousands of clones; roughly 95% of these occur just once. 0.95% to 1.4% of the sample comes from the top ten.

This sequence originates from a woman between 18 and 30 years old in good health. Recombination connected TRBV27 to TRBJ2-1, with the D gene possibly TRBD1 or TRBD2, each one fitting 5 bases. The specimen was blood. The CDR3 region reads CASSHGDLEWRFF. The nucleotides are TGTGCCAGCAGCCATGGGGACCTCGAATGGCGGTTCTTC.